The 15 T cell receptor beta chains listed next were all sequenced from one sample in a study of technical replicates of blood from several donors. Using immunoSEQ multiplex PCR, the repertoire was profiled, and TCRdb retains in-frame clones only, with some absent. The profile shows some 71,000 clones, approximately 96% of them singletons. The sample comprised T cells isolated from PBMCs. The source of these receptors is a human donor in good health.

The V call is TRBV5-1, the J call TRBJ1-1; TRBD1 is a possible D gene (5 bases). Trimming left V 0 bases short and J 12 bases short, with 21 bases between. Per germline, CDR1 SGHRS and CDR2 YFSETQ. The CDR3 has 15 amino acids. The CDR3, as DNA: TGCGCCAGCAGCTTGGCCGTGGGGGGAGCGGGGCTGCCTTTCTTT. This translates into CASSLAVGGAGLPFF.

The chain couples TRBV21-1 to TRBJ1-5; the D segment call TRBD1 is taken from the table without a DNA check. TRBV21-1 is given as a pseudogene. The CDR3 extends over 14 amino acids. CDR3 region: CARLQGNSNQPQHF. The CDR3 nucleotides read TGTGCCAGACTACAGGGGAATAGCAATCAGCCCCAGCATTTT.

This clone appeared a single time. The CDR3 nucleotides are TGTGCCATCAGTGCTCAGGTCCCTACCTACGAGCAGTACTTC. It yields the protein CAISAQVPTYEQYF. The chain combines TRBV10-3 with TRBJ2-7; D gene uncertain. Trimming took 4 bases from V and 2 from J, leaving 12 bases between them. Germline V CDR1 and CDR2: ENHRY, SYGVKD. The length of the CDR3 is 14 residues.

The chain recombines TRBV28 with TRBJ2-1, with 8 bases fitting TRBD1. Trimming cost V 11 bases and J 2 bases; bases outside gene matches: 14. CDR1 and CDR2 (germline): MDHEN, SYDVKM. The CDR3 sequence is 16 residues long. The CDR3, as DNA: TGTGCCGTCCGTAGTTCAGGGGGCAAAGCCTACAATGAGCAGTTCTTC. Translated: CAVRSSGGKAYNEQFF.

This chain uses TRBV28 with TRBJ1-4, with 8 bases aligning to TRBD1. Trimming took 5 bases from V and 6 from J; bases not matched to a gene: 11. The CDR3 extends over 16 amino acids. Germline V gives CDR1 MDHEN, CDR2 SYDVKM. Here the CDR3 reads CASSLRAGQDDEKLFF. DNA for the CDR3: TGTGCCAGCAGTCTGCGAGCGGGACAGGACGATGAAAAACTGTTTTTT.

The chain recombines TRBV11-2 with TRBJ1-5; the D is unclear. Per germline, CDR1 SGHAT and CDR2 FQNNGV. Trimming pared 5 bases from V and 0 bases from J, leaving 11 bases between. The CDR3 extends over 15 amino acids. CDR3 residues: CASSPGSISNQPQHF. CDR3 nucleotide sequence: TGTGCCAGCAGCCCTGGGAGTATTAGCAATCAGCCCCAGCATTTT.

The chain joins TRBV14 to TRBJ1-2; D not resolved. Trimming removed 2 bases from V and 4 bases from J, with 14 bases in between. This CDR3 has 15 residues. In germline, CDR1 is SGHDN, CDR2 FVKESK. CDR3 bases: TGTGCCAGCAGCCAAACTAACTGGAGCGGCTATGGCTACACCTTC. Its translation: CASSQTNWSGYGYTF.

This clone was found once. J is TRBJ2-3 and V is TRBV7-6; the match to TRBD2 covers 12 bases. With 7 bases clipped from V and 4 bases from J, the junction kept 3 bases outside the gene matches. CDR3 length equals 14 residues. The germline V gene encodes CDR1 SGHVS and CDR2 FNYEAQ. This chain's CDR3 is CASTLAGGADTQYF. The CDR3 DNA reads TGTGCCAGCACCCTAGCGGGGGGGGCAGATACGCAGTATTTT. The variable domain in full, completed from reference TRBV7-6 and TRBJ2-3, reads GAGVSQSPRYKVTKRGQDVALRCDPISGHVSLYWYRQALGQGPEFLTYFNYEAQQDKSGLPNDRFSAERPEGSISTLTIQRTEQRDSAMYRCASTLAGGADTQYFGPGTRLTVL.

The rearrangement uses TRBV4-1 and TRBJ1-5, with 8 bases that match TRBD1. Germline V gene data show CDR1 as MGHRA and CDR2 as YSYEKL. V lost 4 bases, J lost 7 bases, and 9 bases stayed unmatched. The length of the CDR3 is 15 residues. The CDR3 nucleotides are TGCGCCAGCAGCCCCCCGGACAGGGACGAACAGCCCCAGCATTTT. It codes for CASSPPDRDEQPQHF.

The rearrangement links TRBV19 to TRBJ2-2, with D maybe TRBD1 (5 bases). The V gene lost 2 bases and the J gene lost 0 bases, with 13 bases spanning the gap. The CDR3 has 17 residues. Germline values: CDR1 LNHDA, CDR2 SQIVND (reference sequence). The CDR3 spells CASSIFTGSANTGELFF. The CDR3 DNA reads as TGTGCCAGTAGTATATTTACAGGATCCGCGAACACCGGGGAGCTGTTTTTT. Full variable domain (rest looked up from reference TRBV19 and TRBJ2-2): DGGITQSPKYLFRKEGQNVTLSCEQNLNHDAMYWYRQDPGQGLRLIYYSQIVNDFQKGDIAEGYSVSREKKESFPLTVTSAQKNPTAFYLCASSIFTGSANTGELFFGEGSRLTVL.

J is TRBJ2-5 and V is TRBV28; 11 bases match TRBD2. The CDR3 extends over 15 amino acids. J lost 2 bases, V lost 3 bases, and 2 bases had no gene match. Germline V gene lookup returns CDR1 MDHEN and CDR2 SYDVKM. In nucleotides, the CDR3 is TGTGCCAGCAGTTTCTGGACTAGCGGGCAAGAGACCCAGTACTTC. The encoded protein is CASSFWTSGQETQYF.

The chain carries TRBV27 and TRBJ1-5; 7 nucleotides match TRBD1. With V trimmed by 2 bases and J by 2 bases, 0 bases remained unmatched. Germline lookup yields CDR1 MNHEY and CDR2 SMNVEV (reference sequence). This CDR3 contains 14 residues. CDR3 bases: TGTGCCAGCAGTTTAGGGACAGGCAATCAGCCCCAGCATTTT. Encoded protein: CASSLGTGNQPQHF.

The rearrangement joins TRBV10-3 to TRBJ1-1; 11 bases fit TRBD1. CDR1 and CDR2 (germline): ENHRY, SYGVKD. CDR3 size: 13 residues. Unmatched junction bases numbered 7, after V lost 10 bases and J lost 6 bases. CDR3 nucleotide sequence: TGTGCCAGCGGGGGACAGGGGGAGTCTGAAGCTTTCTTT. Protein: CASGGQGESEAFF.

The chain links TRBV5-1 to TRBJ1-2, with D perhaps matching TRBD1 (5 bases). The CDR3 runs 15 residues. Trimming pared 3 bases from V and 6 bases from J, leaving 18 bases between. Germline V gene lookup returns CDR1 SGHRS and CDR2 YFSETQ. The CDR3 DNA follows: TGCGCCAGCAGCTCTGGGGCCCTTCGTAAAGATGGCTACACCTTC. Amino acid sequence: CASSSGALRKDGYTF.

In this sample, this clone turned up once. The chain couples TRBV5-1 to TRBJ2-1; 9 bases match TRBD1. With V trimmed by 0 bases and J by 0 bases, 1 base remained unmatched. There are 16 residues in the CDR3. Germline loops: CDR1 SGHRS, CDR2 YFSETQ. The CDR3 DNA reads TGCGCCAGCAGCTTGGGACAGGGGGTCTCCTACAATGAGCAGTTCTTC. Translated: CASSLGQGVSYNEQFF.